These 9 T cell receptor beta chains were sequenced from one sample in a study of blood T cell repertoires in COVID-19. This table comes from immunoSEQ multiplex PCR, and its TCRdb copy is limited to in-frame clones, with some not included. The sample includes tens of thousands of clones, 70% to 90% seen only once; the top ten take about 18%. The sequencing input was peripheral blood. These receptors were collected from a woman in her fifties or sixties with acute or convalescent COVID-19.

This chain connects TRBV24-1 to TRBJ2-3, with D hard to call. The CDR3 length is 14 residues. Germline V gene lookup returns CDR1 KGHDR and CDR2 SFDVKD. V was cut by 4 bases and J by 5 bases, with 12 bases left in between. The CDR3 sequence is CATSDRSSEDTQYF. The CDR3 region has the DNA TGTGCCACCAGTGACCGCTCGAGCGAAGATACGCAGTATTTT.

The V gene is TRBV5-1, the J gene TRBJ2-3, with D possibly TRBD1 on 6 matching bases. V was cut by 0 bases and J by 6 bases, with 8 bases left in between. The CDR3 spans 13 residues. The V gene's germline CDR1 is SGHRS and CDR2 YFSETQ. The CDR3 is CASSLVDRDTQYF. CDR3 coding DNA: TGCGCCAGCAGCTTGGTAGACAGGGATACGCAGTATTTT.

This clone was observed a single time. The chain combines TRBV7-6 with TRBJ1-3, with D perhaps TRBD1 (6 bases). The CDR3 spans 15 residues. CDR1 and CDR2 from the germline V gene are SGHVS and FNYEAQ. Trimming pared 1 base from V and 4 bases from J, leaving 11 bases between. The CDR3 nucleotides read TGTGCCAGCAGCTTAGAGACAGGTGCAGGAAACACCATATATTTT. Its protein is CASSLETGAGNTIYF.

The V and J genes are TRBV6-2 or TRBV6-3 and TRBJ1-1; D may be TRBD1 (5 bases). The V gene's germline CDR1 is MNHEY and CDR2 SVGEGT. The CDR3 length is 13 residues. The germline V and J ends were trimmed by 2 bases and 2 bases, with 6 bases remaining between them. The CDR3 DNA follows: TGTGCCAGCAGTTACGGACAAAACACTGAAGCTTTCTTT. Translated: CASSYGQNTEAFF.

This chain uses TRBV9 with TRBJ1-5; perhaps TRBD1 as D (6 bases). Germline V gene sequence: CDR1 SGDLS, CDR2 YYNGEE. This CDR3 is built from 15 residues. The V gene lost 3 bases and the J gene lost 3 bases, with 13 bases spanning the gap. Here the CDR3 reads CASSGTANFNQPQHF. The CDR3 nucleotides are TGTGCCAGCAGCGGGACAGCTAATTTCAATCAGCCCCAGCATTTT.

The chain couples TRBV5-1 to TRBJ2-5, with 7 bases lining up with TRBD2. V gave up 3 bases and J gave up 1 base; unmatched junction bases: 0. Germline V gene sequence: CDR1 SGHRS, CDR2 YFSETQ. This CDR3 region has 13 residues. DNA for the CDR3: TGCGCCAGCAGCTCGGGGGGCCAAGAGACCCAGTACTTC. It translates to CASSSGGQETQYF.

The CDR3 spells CASSLDQVLSSGNTIYF. The CDR3 DNA is TGTGCCAGCAGCTTGGATCAGGTCCTAAGCTCTGGAAACACCATATATTTT. The chain couples TRBV5-4 to TRBJ1-3; unclear D gene. Germline V gene data show CDR1 as SGHNT and CDR2 as YYREEE (reference sequence). Trimming removed 0 bases at V and 0 bases at J, with 13 bases between. CDR3 length equals 17 residues.

CDR3 protein: CASSTRDKNIQYF. The CDR3 DNA is TGTGCCAGCAGTACACGGGACAAAAACATTCAGTACTTC. The J gene is TRBJ2-4, the V gene TRBV6-5; perhaps TRBD2 as D (5 bases). CDR1 is MNHEY and CDR2 is SVGAGI in the germline V gene. There are 13 residues in the CDR3. V lost 5 bases and J lost 3, with 8 bases in between.

J is TRBJ2-4 and V is TRBV7-2; D remains unclear. Germline V gives CDR1 SGHTA, CDR2 FQGNSA. Trimming left V 2 bases short and J 2 bases short, with 10 bases between. The CDR3 extends over 15 amino acids. In nucleotides, the CDR3 is TGTGCCAGCAGCTTAAACCAGGCGTCCAAAAACATTCAGTACTTC. Encoded protein: CASSLNQASKNIQYF. Looking up the rest from reference TRBV7-2 and TRBJ2-4 gives the full variable domain: GAGVSQSPSNKVTEKGKDVELRCDPISGHTALYWYRQSLGQGLEFLIYFQGNSAPDKSGLPSDRFSAERTGGSVSTLTIQRTQQEDSAVYLCASSLNQASKNIQYFGAGTRLSVL.